This is a list of T cell receptor beta chains from one sample in a study of shared clonotypes between healthy human individuals. Clones were read by immunoSEQ multiplex PCR, and TCRdb kept only the in-frame ones, dropping some. The sample holds approximately 2.1 million clones, more than 80% seen once. The sequenced sample was naive CD4+ T cells from PBMCs. The receptors here all came from a man younger than 35 in good health. Some clones in this sample may be carry-over from other donors' samples. Each CDR3 is given with its conserved first and last residue. The D gene is left open where the match is weak. Where a row states a size, it is once, few, many or the class of an expanded clone; other rows omit it.

clone size: .
V gene: TRBV11-3
J gene: TRBJ2-5
D gene: .
CDR3 protein: CASSLTRLETQYF
CDR3 DNA: TGTGCCAGCAGCTTGACTAGGTTGGAGACCCAGTACTTC

clone size: .
V gene: TRBV4-1
J gene: TRBJ1-4
D gene: .
CDR3 protein: CASSRGQSNEKLFF
CDR3 DNA: TGCGCCAGCAGCCGGGGACAATCTAATGAAAAACTGTTTTTT

clone size: few
V gene: TRBV5-1
J gene: TRBJ1-1
D gene: .
CDR3 protein: CASSDASVNTEAFF
CDR3 DNA: TGCGCCAGCAGCGACGCCTCGGTGAACACTGAAGCTTTCTTT

clone size: .
V gene: TRBV27
J gene: TRBJ2-7
D gene: TRBD2
CDR3 protein: CASSHRESGLASAYEQYF
CDR3 DNA: TGTGCCAGCAGCCATCGCGAGTCGGGACTAGCCTCCGCCTACGAGCAGTACTTC

clone size: once
V gene: TRBV21-1
J gene: TRBJ2-6
D gene: .
CDR3 protein: CASSKRSSGANVLTF
CDR3 DNA: TGTGCCAGCAGCAAGCGAAGCTCTGGGGCCAACGTCCTGACTTTC

clone size: .
V gene: TRBV2
J gene: TRBJ1-2
D gene: .
CDR3 protein: CASNLGGGYTF
CDR3 DNA: TGTGCCAGCAATCTGGGGGGCGGCTACACCTTC

clone size: .
V gene: TRBV30
J gene: TRBJ2-7
D gene: .
CDR3 protein: CAWRAPWAGKGEQYF
CDR3 DNA: TGTGCCTGGAGGGCCCCGTGGGCAGGAAAGGGCGAGCAGTACTTC

clone size: once
V gene: TRBV13
J gene: TRBJ2-2
D gene: TRBD2
CDR3 protein: CASSLGGALNTGELFF
CDR3 DNA: TGTGCCAGCAGCTTGGGAGGGGCGCTGAACACCGGGGAGCTGTTTTTT

clone size: once
V gene: TRBV6-4
J gene: TRBJ1-2
D gene: TRBD1
CDR3 protein: CASSMGQHYGYTF
CDR3 DNA: TGTGCCAGCAGCATGGGACAGCACTATGGCTACACCTTC

clone size: .
V gene: TRBV30
J gene: TRBJ1-1
D gene: TRBD1
CDR3 protein: CAWSFKPGQGDTEAFF
CDR3 DNA: TGTGCCTGGAGCTTTAAACCGGGACAGGGGGACACTGAAGCTTTCTTT

clone size: .
V gene: TRBV19
J gene: TRBJ1-5
D gene: TRBD1
CDR3 protein: CASRDRGMGLYQPQHF
CDR3 DNA: TGTGCCAGTCGGGACAGGGGTATGGGGCTGTATCAGCCCCAGCATTTT

clone size: .
V gene: TRBV19
J gene: TRBJ2-7
D gene: .
CDR3 protein: CASSRTGTAYEQYF
CDR3 DNA: TGTGCCAGTAGCCGTACCGGGACCGCCTACGAGCAGTACTTC

clone size: once
V gene: TRBV7-9
J gene: TRBJ2-7
D gene: .
CDR3 protein: CASSTGGGRPEQYF
CDR3 DNA: TGTGCCAGCAGCACGGGGGGCGGGAGACCCGAGCAGTACTTC

clone size: .
V gene: TRBV7-3
J gene: TRBJ2-7
D gene: TRBD2
CDR3 protein: CASSLKGTSGTAYEQYF
CDR3 DNA: TGTGCCAGCAGCTTAAAGGGGACTAGCGGGACCGCCTACGAGCAGTACTTC

clone size: once
V gene: TRBV28
J gene: TRBJ1-5
D gene: .
CDR3 protein: CASRGGVGNQPQHF
CDR3 DNA: TGTGCCAGCAGGGGCGGGGTCGGCAATCAGCCCCAGCATTTT

clone size: .
V gene: TRBV18
J gene: TRBJ1-2
D gene: .
CDR3 protein: CASSPSRTTQMNGYTF
CDR3 DNA: TGTGCCAGCTCACCATCCCGGACCACCCAGATGAATGGCTACACCTTC

clone size: .
V gene: TRBV11-2
J gene: TRBJ1-2
D gene: .
CDR3 protein: CASSSGAYGYTF
CDR3 DNA: TGTGCCAGCAGCTCAGGGGCCTATGGCTACACCTTC

clone size: .
V gene: TRBV5-1
J gene: TRBJ1-1
D gene: .
CDR3 protein: CASSRTGITEAFF
CDR3 DNA: TGCGCCAGCAGTCGCACAGGCATCACTGAAGCTTTCTTT

clone size: .
V gene: TRBV2
J gene: TRBJ2-2
D gene: TRBD2
CDR3 protein: CATRRGTSRNTGELFF
CDR3 DNA: TGTGCCACCAGAAGGGGGACTAGCAGGAACACCGGGGAGCTGTTTTTT

clone size: .
V gene: TRBV5-1
J gene: TRBJ1-2
D gene: TRBD1
CDR3 protein: CASSLSLGGGLVGYTF
CDR3 DNA: TGCGCCAGCAGCTTGTCTTTGGGAGGGGGCTTGGTTGGCTACACCTTC

clone size: .
V gene: TRBV28
J gene: TRBJ2-4
D gene: .
CDR3 protein: CASSLGQSLAKNIQYF
CDR3 DNA: TGTGCCAGCAGTTTAGGACAGTCGCTAGCCAAAAACATTCAGTACTTC

clone size: .
V gene: TRBV18
J gene: TRBJ2-6
D gene: .
CDR3 protein: CASTSGLSGANVLTF
CDR3 DNA: TGTGCCAGCACCAGTGGCTTGTCTGGGGCCAACGTCCTGACTTTC